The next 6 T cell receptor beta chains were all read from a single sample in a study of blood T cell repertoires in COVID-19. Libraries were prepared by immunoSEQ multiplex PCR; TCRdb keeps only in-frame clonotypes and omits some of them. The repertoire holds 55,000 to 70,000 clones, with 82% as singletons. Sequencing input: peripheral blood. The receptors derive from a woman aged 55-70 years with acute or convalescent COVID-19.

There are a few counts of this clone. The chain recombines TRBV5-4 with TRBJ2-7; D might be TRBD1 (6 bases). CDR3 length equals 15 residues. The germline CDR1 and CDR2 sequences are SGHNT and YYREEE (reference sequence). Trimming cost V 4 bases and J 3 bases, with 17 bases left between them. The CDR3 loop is CASSKAGGTNYEQYF. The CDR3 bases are TGTGCCAGCAGCAAGGCTGGGGGCACCAACTACGAGCAGTACTTC.

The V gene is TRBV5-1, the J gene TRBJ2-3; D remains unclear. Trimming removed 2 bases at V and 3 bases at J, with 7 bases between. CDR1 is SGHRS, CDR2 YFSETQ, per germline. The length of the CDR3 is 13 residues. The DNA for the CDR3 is TGCGCCAGCAGCTTCATAGTGACAGATACGCAGTATTTT. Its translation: CASSFIVTDTQYF.

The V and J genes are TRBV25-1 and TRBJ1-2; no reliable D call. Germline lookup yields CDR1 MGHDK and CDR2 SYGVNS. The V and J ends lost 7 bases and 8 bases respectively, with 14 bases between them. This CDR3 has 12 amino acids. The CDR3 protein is CASTAGKEGYTF. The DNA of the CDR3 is TGTGCCAGCACTGCGGGAAAGGAAGGCTACACCTTC.

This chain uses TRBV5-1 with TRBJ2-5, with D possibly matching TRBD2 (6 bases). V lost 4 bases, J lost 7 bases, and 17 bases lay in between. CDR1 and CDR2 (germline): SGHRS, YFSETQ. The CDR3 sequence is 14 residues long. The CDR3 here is CASSQLTAGGTQYF. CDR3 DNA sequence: TGCGCCAGCAGCCAACTTACAGCCGGGGGGACCCAGTACTTC.

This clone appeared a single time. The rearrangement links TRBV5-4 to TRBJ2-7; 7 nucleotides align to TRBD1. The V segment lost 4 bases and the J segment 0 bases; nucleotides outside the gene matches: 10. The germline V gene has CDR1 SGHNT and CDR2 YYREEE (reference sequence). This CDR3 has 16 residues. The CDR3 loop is CASSGSPGQSSYEQYF. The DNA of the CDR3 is TGTGCCAGCAGCGGATCTCCGGGACAGAGCTCCTACGAGCAGTACTTC.

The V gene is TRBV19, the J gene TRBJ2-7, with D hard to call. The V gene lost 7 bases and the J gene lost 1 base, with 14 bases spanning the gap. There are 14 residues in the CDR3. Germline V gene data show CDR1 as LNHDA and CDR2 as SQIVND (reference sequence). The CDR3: CASNTPGRSYEQYF. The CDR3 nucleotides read TGTGCCAGTAATACCCCCGGTAGATCCTACGAGCAGTACTTC.